This is a list of T cell receptor beta chains from one sample in a study of early T cells in non-severe SARS-CoV-2 infection. From the 5' RACE reads, TCRdb called clonotypes with MiXCR, one entry per CDR3 protein. The data show roughly 90,000 distinct CDR3 sequences, over 12% seen once. Sequenced sample: whole blood. All receptors come from an adult who was a healthcare worker with PCR-confirmed SARS-CoV-2 infection or an uninfected control (not recorded which). Each CDR3 is given with its conserved first and last residue. Fields, in order: clone size, V gene, D gene, J gene, CDR3 DNA, CDR3 protein. A D gene is named only where the DNA matches it firmly. Where a row states a size, it is once, few, many or the class of an expanded clone; other rows omit it.

clone_size: many
v_call: TRBV6-1
d_call: -
j_call: TRBJ1-2
cdr3_nt: TGTGCCAGCAGTGAAAGTTACGGGAGTGACATCTCCTATGGCTACACCTTC
cdr3_aa: CASSESYGSDISYGYTF

clone_size: many
v_call: TRBV29-1
d_call: -
j_call: TRBJ2-1
cdr3_nt: TGCAGCATTTTGACAGGCCTCTCATACAATGAGCAGTTCTTC
cdr3_aa: CSILTGLSYNEQFF

clone_size: many
v_call: TRBV7-7
d_call: -
j_call: TRBJ2-5
cdr3_nt: TGTGCTAGCAGCCCCGGGACACATCAAGAGACCCAGTACTTC
cdr3_aa: CASSPGTHQETQYF

clone_size: many
v_call: TRBV11-2
d_call: -
j_call: TRBJ2-2
cdr3_nt: TGTGCCAGCAGCTTAGTAATGCCCCGGGGCGGGGAGCTGTTTTTT
cdr3_aa: CASSLVMPRGGELFF

clone_size: few
v_call: TRBV7-9
d_call: TRBD1
j_call: TRBJ1-1
cdr3_nt: TGTGCCAGCCTGGACAGGGGCTATGAAGCTTTCTTT
cdr3_aa: CASLDRGYEAFF

clone_size: many
v_call: TRBV2
d_call: -
j_call: TRBJ2-3
cdr3_nt: TGTGCCAGCAGCATAAACGGTGATACGCAGTATTTT
cdr3_aa: CASSINGDTQYF

clone_size: few
v_call: TRBV5-7
d_call: TRBD2
j_call: TRBJ2-5
cdr3_nt: TGTGCCAGCAGCTTCCCCTCGAAAGCGGGATCAGCAGAGTACCAAGAGACCCAGTACTTC
cdr3_aa: CASSFPSKAGSAEYQETQYF

clone_size: -
v_call: TRBV29-1
d_call: -
j_call: TRBJ2-1
cdr3_nt: TGCAGCGATTTCGGCAGGAGCTCCTACAATGAGCAGTTCTTC
cdr3_aa: CSDFGRSSYNEQFF

clone_size: few
v_call: TRBV29-1
d_call: -
j_call: TRBJ1-2
cdr3_nt: TGCAGCGTTGACTCTTCTAGGAGCTATGGCTACACCTTC
cdr3_aa: CSVDSSRSYGYTF

clone_size: few
v_call: TRBV7-9
d_call: -
j_call: TRBJ2-7
cdr3_nt: TGTGCCAGCAGCTTTTCTTTAAGCTCCTACGAGCAGTACTTC
cdr3_aa: CASSFSLSSYEQYF

clone_size: few
v_call: TRBV7-2
d_call: -
j_call: TRBJ1-2
cdr3_nt: TGTGCCAGCAGCTTACAGGGATCCCCCCATGGCTACACCTTC
cdr3_aa: CASSLQGSPHGYTF

clone_size: few
v_call: TRBV20-1
d_call: TRBD2
j_call: TRBJ2-5
cdr3_nt: TGCAGTGCACAGAATGCTCCTAGCGGTGGGGTATGGACCCAGTACTTC
cdr3_aa: CSAQNAPSGGVWTQYF

clone_size: many
v_call: TRBV19
d_call: -
j_call: TRBJ2-1
cdr3_nt: TGTGCCAGTAGTATGTGGCCTGGGGATAATGAGCAGTTCTTC
cdr3_aa: CASSMWPGDNEQFF

clone_size: many
v_call: TRBV6-2/TRBV6-3
d_call: -
j_call: TRBJ2-1
cdr3_nt: TGTGCCAGCGAGGTTGGGGGGGCCGAATACAATGAGCAGTTCTTC
cdr3_aa: CASEVGGAEYNEQFF

clone_size: many
v_call: TRBV29-1
d_call: TRBD2
j_call: TRBJ2-7
cdr3_nt: TGCAGCGTTGCTAGCGGGGGGTGGTCCTACGAGCAGTACTTC
cdr3_aa: CSVASGGWSYEQYF

clone_size: -
v_call: TRBV5-8
d_call: -
j_call: TRBJ2-2
cdr3_nt: TGTGCCAGCAGCTTGGCCCGAGGGATTGGGGAGCTGTTTTTT
cdr3_aa: CASSLARGIGELFF

clone_size: many
v_call: TRBV5-8
d_call: -
j_call: TRBJ2-7
cdr3_nt: TGTGCCAGCGGGTGGGTGCAGCCCTACGAGCAGTACTTC
cdr3_aa: CASGWVQPYEQYF

clone_size: -
v_call: TRBV7-9
d_call: -
j_call: TRBJ2-3
cdr3_nt: TGTGCCAGCAGTCCATATGTGAACACAGATACGCAGTATTTT
cdr3_aa: CASSPYVNTDTQYF

clone_size: -
v_call: TRBV20-1
d_call: TRBD1
j_call: TRBJ1-6
cdr3_nt: TGCAGTGCTAGAGCGCCGGACAGGGGTGATAATTCACCCCTCCACTTT
cdr3_aa: CSARAPDRGDNSPLHF

clone_size: -
v_call: TRBV28
d_call: TRBD1
j_call: TRBJ1-5
cdr3_nt: TGTGCCAGCAGCCCGGGGACAGGCGCTAATCAGCCCCAGCATTTT
cdr3_aa: CASSPGTGANQPQHF

clone_size: -
v_call: TRBV6-5
d_call: -
j_call: TRBJ1-6
cdr3_nt: TGTGCCAGCAGTTACAACAGAAATTCACCCCTCCACTTT
cdr3_aa: CASSYNRNSPLHF

clone_size: -
v_call: TRBV5-4
d_call: -
j_call: TRBJ2-5
cdr3_nt: TGTGCCAGCAGCTATCGGACAGAAGAGACCCAGTACTTC
cdr3_aa: CASSYRTEETQYF

clone_size: -
v_call: TRBV29-1
d_call: -
j_call: TRBJ1-2
cdr3_nt: TGCAGCGTCGACACTACAGGTCTCCTAAAGGGAGGCTACACCTTC
cdr3_aa: CSVDTTGLLKGGYTF

clone_size: few
v_call: TRBV7-6
d_call: TRBD2
j_call: TRBJ2-3
cdr3_nt: TGTGCCAGCAGCAAGCTGGGAGGGCCCAGCACAGATACGCAGTATTTT
cdr3_aa: CASSKLGGPSTDTQYF

clone_size: few
v_call: TRBV20-1
d_call: -
j_call: TRBJ1-1
cdr3_nt: TGCAGCGCCTCCGACACAACGAACACTGAAGCTTTCTTT
cdr3_aa: CSASDTTNTEAFF

clone_size: -
v_call: TRBV2
d_call: -
j_call: TRBJ2-1
cdr3_nt: TGTGCCAGCAGCCCGTGGGGTGAGCAGTTCTTC
cdr3_aa: CASSPWGEQFF

clone_size: many
v_call: TRBV14
d_call: -
j_call: TRBJ2-3
cdr3_nt: TGTGCCAGCAGCCAAGATCGAGGAAAGGTCGATACGCAGTATTTT
cdr3_aa: CASSQDRGKVDTQYF

clone_size: few
v_call: TRBV7-8
d_call: -
j_call: TRBJ2-2
cdr3_nt: TGTGCCAGCAGCCCTCTTACCGGGGAGCTGTTTTTT
cdr3_aa: CASSPLTGELFF

clone_size: once
v_call: TRBV3-1
d_call: -
j_call: TRBJ2-4
cdr3_nt: TGTGCCAGCAGCCAAGGAGGAGGGGGCGCCAAAAACATTCAGTACTTC
cdr3_aa: CASSQGGGGAKNIQYF

clone_size: many
v_call: TRBV7-8
d_call: -
j_call: TRBJ2-5
cdr3_nt: TGTGCCAGCAGCTTAGGGGGCGGTTACCAAGAGACCCAGTACTTC
cdr3_aa: CASSLGGGYQETQYF

clone_size: -
v_call: TRBV6-1
d_call: TRBD1
j_call: TRBJ1-5
cdr3_nt: TGTGCCAGCAGTGAAGTTTTACAGGGGGCGGGTCAGCCCCAGCATTTT
cdr3_aa: CASSEVLQGAGQPQHF